The following is a T cell receptor (beta chain) sequence with its context. This entry belongs to a study of OX40 agonist ivuxolimab in advanced cancers. The CDR3 is 14 amino acids. Germline V gene sequence: CDR1 SGHNT, CDR2 YYREEE (reference sequence). Losses at the gene ends were 4 bases for V and 7 bases for J; bases not matched to a gene: 7. Sequencing used immunoSEQ multiplex PCR; TCRdb keeps in-frame clones, though not all of them. The data hold about 84,000 clones, with 75% to 90% observed a single time. The source material was CD4+ or CD8+ T cells sorted from blood, sampled in a trial of the OX40 agonist ivuxolimab. This chain uses TRBV5-4 with TRBJ2-1; 8 bases are shared with TRBD1. The sequence derives from an adult with an advanced solid tumor such as melanoma, head and neck, liver or kidney cancer. In DNA, the CDR3 is TGTGCCAGCAGCAGTCCAGGGGGCTTTAATGAGCAGTTCTTC. As protein: CASSSPGGFNEQFF. Supplemented by reference TRBV5-4 and TRBJ2-1, the full variable domain reads ETGVTQSPTHLIKTRGQQVTLRCSSQSGHNTVSWYQQALGQGPQFIFQYYREEENGRGNFPPRFSGLQFPNYSSELNVNALELDDSALYLCASSSPGGFNEQFFGPGTRLTVL.